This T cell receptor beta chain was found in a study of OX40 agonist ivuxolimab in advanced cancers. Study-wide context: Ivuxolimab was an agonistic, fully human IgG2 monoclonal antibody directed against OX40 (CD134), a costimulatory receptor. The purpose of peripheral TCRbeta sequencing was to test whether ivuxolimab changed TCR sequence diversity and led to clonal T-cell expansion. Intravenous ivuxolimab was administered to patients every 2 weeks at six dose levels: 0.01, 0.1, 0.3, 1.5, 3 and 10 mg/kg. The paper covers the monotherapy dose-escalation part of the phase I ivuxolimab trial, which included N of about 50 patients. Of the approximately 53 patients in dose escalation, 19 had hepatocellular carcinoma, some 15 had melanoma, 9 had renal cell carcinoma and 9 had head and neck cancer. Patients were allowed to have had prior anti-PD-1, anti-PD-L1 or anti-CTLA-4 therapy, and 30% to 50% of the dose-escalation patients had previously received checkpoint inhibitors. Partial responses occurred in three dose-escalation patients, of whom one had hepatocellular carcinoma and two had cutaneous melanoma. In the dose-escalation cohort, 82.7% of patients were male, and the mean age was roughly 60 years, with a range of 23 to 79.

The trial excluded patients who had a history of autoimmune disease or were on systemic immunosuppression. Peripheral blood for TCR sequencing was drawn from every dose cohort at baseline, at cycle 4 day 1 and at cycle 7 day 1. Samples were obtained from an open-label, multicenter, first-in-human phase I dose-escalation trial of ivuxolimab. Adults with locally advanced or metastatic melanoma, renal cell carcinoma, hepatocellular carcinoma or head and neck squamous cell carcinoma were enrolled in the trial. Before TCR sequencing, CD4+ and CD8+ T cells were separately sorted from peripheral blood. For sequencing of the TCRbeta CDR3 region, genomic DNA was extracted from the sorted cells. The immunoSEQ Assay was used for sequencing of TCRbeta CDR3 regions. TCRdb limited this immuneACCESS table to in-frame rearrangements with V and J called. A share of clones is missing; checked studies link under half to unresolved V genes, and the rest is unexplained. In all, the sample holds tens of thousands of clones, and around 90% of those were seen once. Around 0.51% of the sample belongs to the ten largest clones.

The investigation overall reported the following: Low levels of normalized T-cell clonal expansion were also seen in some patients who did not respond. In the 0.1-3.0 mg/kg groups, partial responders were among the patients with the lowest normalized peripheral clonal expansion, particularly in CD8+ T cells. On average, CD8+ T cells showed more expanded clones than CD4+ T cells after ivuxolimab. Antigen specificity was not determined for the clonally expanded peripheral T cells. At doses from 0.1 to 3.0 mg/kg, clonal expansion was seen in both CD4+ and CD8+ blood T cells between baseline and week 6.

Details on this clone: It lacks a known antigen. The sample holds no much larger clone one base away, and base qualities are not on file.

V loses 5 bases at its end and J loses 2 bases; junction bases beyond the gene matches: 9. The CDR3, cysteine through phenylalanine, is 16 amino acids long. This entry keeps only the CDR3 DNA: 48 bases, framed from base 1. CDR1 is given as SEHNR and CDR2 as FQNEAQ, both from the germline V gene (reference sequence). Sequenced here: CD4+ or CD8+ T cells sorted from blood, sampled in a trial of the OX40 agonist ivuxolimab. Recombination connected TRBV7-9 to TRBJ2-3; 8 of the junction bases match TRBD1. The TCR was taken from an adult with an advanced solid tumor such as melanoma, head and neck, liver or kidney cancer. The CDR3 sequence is CASSPRGTGTTDTQYF. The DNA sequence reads TGTGCCAGCAGCCCGCGAGGGACAGGAACCACAGATACGCAGTATTTT.